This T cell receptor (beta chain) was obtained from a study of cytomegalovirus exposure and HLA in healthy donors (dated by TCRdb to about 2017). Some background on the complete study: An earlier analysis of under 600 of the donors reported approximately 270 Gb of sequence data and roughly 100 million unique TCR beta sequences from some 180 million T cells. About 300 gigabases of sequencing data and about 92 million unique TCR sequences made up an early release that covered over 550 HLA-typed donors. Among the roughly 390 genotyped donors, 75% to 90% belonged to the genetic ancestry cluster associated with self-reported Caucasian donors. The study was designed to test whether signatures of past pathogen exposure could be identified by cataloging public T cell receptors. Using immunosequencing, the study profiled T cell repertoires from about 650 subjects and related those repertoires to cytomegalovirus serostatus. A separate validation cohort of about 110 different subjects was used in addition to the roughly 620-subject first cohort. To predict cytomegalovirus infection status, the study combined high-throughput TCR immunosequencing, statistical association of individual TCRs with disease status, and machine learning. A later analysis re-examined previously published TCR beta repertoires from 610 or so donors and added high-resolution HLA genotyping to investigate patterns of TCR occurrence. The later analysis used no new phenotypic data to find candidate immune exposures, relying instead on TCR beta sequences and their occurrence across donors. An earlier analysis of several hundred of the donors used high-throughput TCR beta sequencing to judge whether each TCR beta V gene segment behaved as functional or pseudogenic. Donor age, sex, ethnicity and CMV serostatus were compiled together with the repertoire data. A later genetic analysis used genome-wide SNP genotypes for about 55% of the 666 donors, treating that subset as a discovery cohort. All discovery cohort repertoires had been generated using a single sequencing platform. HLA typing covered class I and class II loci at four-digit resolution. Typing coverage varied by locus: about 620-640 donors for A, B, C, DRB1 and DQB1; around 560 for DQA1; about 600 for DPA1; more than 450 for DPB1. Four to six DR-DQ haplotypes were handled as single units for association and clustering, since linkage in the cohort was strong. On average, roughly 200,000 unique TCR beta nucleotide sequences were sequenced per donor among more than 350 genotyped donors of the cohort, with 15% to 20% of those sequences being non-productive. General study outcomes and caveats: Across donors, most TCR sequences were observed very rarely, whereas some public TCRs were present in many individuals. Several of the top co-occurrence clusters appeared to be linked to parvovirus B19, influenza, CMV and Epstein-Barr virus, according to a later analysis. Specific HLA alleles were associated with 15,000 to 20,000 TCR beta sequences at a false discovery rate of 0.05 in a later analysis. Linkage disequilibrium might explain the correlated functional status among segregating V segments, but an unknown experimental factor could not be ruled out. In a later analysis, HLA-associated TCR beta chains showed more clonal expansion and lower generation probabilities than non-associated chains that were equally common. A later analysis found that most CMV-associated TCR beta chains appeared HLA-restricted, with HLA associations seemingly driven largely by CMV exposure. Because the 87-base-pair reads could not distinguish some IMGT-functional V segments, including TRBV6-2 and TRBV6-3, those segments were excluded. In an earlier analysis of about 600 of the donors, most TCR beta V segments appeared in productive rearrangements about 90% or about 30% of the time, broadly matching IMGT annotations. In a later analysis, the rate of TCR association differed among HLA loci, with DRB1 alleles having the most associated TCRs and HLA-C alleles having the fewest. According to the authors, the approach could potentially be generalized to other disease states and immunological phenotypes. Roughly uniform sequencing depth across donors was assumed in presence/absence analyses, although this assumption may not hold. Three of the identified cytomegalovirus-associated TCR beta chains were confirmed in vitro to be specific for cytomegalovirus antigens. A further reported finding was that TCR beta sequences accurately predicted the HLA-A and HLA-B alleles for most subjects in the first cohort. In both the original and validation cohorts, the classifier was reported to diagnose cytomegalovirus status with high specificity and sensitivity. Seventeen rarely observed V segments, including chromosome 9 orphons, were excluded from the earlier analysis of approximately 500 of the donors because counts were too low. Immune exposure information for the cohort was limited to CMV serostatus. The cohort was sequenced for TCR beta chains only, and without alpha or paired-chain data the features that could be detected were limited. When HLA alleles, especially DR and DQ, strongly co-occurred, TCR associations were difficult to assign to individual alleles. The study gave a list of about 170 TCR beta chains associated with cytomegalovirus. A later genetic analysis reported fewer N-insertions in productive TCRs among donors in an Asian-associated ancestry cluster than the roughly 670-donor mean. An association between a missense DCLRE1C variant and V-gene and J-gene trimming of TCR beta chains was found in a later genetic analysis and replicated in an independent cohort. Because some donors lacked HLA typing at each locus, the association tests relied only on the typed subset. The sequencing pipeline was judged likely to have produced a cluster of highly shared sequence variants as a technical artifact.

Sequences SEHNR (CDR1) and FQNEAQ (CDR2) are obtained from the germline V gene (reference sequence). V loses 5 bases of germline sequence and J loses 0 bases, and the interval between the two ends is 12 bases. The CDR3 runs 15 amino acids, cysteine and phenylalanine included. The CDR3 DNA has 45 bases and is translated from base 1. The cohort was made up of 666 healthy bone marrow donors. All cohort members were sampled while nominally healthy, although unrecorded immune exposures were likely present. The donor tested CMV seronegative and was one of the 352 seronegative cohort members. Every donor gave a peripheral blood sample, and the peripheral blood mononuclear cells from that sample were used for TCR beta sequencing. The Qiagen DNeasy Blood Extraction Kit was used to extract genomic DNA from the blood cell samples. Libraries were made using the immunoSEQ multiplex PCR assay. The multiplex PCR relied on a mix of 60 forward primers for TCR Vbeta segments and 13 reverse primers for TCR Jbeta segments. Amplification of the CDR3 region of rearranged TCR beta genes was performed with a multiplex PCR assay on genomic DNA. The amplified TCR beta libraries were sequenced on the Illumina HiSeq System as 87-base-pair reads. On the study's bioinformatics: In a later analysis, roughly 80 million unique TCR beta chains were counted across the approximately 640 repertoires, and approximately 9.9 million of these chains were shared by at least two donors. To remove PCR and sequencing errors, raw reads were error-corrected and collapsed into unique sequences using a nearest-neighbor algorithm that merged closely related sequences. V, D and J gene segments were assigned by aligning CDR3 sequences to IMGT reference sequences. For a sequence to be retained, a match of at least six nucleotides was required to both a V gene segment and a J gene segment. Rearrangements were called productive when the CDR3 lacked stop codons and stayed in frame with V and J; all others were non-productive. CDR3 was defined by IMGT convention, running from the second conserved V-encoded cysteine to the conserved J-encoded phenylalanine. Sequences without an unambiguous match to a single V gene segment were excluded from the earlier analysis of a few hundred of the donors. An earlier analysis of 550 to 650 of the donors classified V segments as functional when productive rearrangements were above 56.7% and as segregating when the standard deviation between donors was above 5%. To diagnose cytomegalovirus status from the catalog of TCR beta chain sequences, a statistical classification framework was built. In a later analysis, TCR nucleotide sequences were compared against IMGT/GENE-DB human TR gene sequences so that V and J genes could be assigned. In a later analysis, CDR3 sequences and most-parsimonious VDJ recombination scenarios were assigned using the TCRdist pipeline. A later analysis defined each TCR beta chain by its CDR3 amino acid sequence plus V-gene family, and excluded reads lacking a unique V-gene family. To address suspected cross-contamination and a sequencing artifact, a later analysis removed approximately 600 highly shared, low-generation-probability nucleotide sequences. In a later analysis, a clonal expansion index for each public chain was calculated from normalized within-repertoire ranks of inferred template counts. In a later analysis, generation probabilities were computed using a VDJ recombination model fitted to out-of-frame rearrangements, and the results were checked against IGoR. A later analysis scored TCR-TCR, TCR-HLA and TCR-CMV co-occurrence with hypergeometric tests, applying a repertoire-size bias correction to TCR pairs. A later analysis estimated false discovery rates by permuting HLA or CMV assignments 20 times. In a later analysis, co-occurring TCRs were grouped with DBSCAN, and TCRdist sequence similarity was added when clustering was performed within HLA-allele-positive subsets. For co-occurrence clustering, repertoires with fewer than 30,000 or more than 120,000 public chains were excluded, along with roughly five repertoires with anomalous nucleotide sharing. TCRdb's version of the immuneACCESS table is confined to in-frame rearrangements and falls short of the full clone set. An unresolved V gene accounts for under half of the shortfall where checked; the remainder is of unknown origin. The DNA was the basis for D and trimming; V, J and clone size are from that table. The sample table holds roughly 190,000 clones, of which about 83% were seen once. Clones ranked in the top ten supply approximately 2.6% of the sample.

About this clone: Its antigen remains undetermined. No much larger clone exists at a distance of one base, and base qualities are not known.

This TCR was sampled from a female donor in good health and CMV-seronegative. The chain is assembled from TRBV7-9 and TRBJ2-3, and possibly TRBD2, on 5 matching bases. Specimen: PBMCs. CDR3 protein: CASSSTGSSTDTQYF. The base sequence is TGTGCCAGCAGCAGCACGGGGTCTAGCACAGATACGCAGTATTTT.